This passage covers 3 T cell receptor beta chains from one sample sequenced in a study of blood T cell repertoires in COVID-19. Here immunoSEQ multiplex PCR was the method, and the copy in TCRdb shows in-frame clones only, minus some. The top ten hold 4.1% of the sample, which has almost 250,000 clones, around 89% seen once. Material: PBMCs or T cells enriched from blood (not recorded which). These receptors were obtained from a woman in her 30s who had recovered from COVID-19.

In DNA, the CDR3 is TGTGCCTGGGGGACAGGACCTAACTATGGCTACACCTTC. Translation: CAWGTGPNYGYTF. The rearrangement uses TRBV30 and TRBJ1-2, with 8 bases identical to TRBD1. V lost 5 bases, J lost 0 bases, and 2 bases stayed unmatched. This CDR3 has 13 amino acids. CDR1 and CDR2 (germline): GTSNPN, SVGIG (reference sequence).

V gene TRBV19 combines with J gene TRBJ1-5, with 9 nucleotides matching TRBD1. V trimming: 5 bases; J trimming: 10 bases; junction bases outside the gene matches: 9. CDR1 and CDR2 from the germline V gene are LNHDA and SQIVND (reference sequence). The CDR3 loop spans 14 amino acids. The CDR3 nucleotides read TGTGCCAGTAGTTTCGGACAGGGGACTGGACCCCAGCATTTT. Its translation: CASSFGQGTGPQHF.

The chain is built from TRBV7-9 and TRBJ2-1; TRBD2 might be the D (5 bases). Germline CDR1 SEHNR, CDR2 FQNEAQ (reference sequence). V lost 0 bases, J lost 6 bases, and 9 bases lay in between. This CDR3 spans 14 amino acids. CDR3 nucleotides: TGTGCCAGCAGCTTAGCGATGGCGGGCAATGAGCAGTTCTTC. Protein sequence: CASSLAMAGNEQFF.